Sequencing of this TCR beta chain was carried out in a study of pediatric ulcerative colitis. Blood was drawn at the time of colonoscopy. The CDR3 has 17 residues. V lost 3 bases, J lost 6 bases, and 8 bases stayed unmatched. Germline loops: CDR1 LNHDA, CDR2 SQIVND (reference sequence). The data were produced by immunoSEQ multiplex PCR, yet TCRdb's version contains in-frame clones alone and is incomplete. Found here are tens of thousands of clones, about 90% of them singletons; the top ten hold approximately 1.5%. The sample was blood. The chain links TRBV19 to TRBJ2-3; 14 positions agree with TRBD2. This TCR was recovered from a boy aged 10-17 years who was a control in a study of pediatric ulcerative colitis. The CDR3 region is CASSISGLAGDQDTQYF. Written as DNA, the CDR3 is TGTGCCAGTAGTATCTCGGGACTAGCGGGAGACCAGGATACGCAGTATTTT.